This TCR beta chain was recovered during a study of CD8+ T cells in alopecia areata. The wider study: Oral tofacitinib (5 to 10 mg twice daily) was administered to treated patients.

V was pared by 4 bases and J by 6 bases, with 12 bases between. This CDR3 has 14 amino acids. Germline CDR1 reads SNHLY; CDR2 reads FYNNEI. Sequencing relied on a cDNA template that was reverse transcribed from extracted RNA. Profiled with immunoSEQ multiplex PCR; TCRdb holds only in-frame clones, not every one. The sample shows roughly 6,000 clones, less than 65% of them seen only once. Lesional scalp punch biopsies and peripheral blood were collected from alopecia areata patients. The V and J genes are TRBV2 and TRBJ2-2, with D possibly TRBD2 on 5 matching bases. The clonotype comes from a human donor with alopecia areata. The specimen sequenced was skin. The CDR3 protein is CASSAGRYPGELFF. CDR3 DNA: TGTGCCAGCAGTGCGGGAAGGTATCCCGGGGAGCTGTTTTTT. The whole variable domain, remainder taken from reference TRBV2 and TRBJ2-2, is EPEVTQTPSHQVTQMGQEVILRCVPISNHLYFYWYRQILGQKVEFLVSFYNNEISEKSEIFDDQFSVERPDGSNFTLKIRSTKLEDSAMYFCASSAGRYPGELFFGEGSRLTVL.